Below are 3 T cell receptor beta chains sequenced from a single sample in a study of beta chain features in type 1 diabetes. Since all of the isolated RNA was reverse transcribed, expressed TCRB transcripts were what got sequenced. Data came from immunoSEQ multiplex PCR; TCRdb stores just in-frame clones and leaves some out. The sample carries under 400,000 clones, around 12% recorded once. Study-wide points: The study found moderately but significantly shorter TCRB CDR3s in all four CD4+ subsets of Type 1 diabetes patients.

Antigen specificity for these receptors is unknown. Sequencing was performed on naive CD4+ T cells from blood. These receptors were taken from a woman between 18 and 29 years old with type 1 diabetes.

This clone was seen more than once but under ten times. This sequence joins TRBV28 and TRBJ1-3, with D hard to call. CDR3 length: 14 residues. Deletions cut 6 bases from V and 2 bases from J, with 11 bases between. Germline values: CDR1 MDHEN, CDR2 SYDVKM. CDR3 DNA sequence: TGTGCCAGCAGCTCGGGTTTTGCTGGAAACACCATATATTTT. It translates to CASSSGFAGNTIYF.

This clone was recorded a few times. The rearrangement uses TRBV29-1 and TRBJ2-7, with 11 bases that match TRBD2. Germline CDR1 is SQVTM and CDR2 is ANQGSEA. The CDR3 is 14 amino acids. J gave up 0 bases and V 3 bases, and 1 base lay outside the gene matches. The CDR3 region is CSVEGLAASYEQYF. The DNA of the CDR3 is TGCAGCGTTGAGGGACTAGCGGCCTCCTACGAGCAGTACTTC.

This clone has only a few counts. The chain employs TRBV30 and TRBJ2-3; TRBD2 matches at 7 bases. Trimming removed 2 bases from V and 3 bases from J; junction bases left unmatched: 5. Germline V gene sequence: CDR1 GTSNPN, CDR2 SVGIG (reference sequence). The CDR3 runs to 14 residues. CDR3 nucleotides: TGTGCCTGGAGTCGGTGGGGGGGGACAGATACGCAGTATTTT. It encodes CAWSRWGGTDTQYF.